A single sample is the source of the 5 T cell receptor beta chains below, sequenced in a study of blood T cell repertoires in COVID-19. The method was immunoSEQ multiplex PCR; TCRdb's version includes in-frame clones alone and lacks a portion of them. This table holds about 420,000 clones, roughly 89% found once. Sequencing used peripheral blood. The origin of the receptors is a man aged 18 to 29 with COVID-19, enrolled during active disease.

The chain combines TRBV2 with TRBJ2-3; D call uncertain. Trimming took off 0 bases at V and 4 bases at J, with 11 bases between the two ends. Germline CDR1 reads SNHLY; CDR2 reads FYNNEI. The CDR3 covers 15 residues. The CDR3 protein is CASSEAGMAADTQYF. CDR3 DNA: TGTGCCAGCAGTGAAGCGGGTATGGCGGCAGATACGCAGTATTTT.

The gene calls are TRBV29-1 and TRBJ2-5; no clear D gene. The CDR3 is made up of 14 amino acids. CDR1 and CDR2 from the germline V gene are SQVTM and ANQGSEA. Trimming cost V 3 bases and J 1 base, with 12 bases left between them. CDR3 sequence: CSVDLRGTQETQYF. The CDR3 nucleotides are TGCAGCGTTGATTTGCGCGGAACCCAAGAGACCCAGTACTTC.

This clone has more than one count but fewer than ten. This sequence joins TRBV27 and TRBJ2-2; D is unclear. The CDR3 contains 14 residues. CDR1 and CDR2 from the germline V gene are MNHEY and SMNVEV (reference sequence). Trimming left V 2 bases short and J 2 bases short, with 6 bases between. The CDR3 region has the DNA TGTGCCAGCAGTTTAGGCCGAAACACCGGGGAGCTGTTTTTT. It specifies CASSLGRNTGELFF.

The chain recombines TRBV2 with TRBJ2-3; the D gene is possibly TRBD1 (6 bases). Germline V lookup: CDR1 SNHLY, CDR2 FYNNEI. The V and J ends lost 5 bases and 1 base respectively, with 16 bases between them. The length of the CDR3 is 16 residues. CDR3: CASSTQRQVRTDTQYF. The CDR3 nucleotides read TGTGCCAGCAGTACACAGAGACAGGTCCGCACAGATACGCAGTATTTT.

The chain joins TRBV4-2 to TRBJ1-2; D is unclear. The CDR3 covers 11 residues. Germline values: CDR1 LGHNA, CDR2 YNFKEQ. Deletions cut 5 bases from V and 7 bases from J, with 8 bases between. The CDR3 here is CASSALGGYTF. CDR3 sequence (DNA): TGTGCCAGCAGCGCCCTCGGTGGCTACACCTTC.